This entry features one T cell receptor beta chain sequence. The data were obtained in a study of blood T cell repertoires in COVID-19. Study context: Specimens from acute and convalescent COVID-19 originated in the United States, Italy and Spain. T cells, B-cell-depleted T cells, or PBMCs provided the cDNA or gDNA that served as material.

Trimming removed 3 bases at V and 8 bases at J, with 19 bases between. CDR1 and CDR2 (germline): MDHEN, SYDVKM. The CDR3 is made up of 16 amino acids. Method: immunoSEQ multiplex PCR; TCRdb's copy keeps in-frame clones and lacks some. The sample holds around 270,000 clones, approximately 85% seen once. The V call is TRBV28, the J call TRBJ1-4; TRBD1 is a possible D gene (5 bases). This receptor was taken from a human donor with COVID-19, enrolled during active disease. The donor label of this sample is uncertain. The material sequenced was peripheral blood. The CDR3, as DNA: TGTGCCAGCAGTTTTGGTACTCCCGGGGGGAGGGAAAAACTGTTTTTT. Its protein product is CASSFGTPGGREKLFF.